The entry that follows covers one TCR beta chain sequence. Sequenced by immunoSEQ multiplex PCR; TCRdb stores in-frame clones only, minus some. The data contain over 85,000 clones, roughly nine tenths of them singletons. Looked up from germline, CDR1 is LGHNA and CDR2 is YSLEER. V dropped 1 base and J dropped 4 bases, with 7 bases sitting between them. The CDR3 loop spans 14 amino acids. These data originate in a study of control samples from healthy donors and cancer patients. Input material: PBMCs. This clonotype originated in a woman between 50 and 59 years old with colorectal cancer. The V call is TRBV4-3, the J call TRBJ2-2; unclear D gene. The CDR3 DNA sequence: TGCGCCAGCAGCCAAGGGTGGGGCACCGGGGAGCTGTTTTTT. Its protein is CASSQGWGTGELFF.